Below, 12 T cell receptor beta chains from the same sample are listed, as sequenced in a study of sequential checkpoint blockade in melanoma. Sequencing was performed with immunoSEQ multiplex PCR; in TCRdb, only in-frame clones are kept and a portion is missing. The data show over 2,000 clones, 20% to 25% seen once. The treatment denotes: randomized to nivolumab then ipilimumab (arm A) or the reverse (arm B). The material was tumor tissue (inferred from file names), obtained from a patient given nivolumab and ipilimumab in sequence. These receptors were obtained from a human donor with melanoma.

The CDR3 protein is CASSFTGFTGELFF. The CDR3 bases are TGTGCCAGTAGCTTCACAGGGTTCACCGGGGAGCTGTTTTTT. The chain has TRBV19 and TRBJ2-2; TRBD1 is a possible D gene (6 bases). CDR3 size: 14 residues. The V gene lost 6 bases and the J gene lost 4 bases, with 12 bases spanning the gap. Looked up from germline, CDR1 is LNHDA and CDR2 is SQIVND (reference sequence). Full variable domain (missing parts from reference TRBV19 and TRBJ2-2): DGGITQSPKYLFRKEGQNVTLSCEQNLNHDAMYWYRQDPGQGLRLIYYSQIVNDFQKGDIAEGYSVSREKKESFPLTVTSAQKNPTAFYLCASSFTGFTGELFFGEGSRLTVL.

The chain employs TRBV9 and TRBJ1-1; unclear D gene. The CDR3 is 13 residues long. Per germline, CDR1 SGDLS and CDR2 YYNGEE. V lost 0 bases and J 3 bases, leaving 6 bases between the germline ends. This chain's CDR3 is CASSVGGYTEAFF. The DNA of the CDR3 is TGTGCCAGCAGCGTAGGCGGTTACACTGAAGCTTTCTTT.

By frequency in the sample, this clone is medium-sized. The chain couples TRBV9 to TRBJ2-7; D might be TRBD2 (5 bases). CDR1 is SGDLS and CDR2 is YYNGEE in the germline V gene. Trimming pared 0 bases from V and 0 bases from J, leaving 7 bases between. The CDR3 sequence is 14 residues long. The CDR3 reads CASSVVDYSYEQYF. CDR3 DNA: TGTGCCAGCAGCGTAGTAGACTACTCCTACGAGCAGTACTTC.

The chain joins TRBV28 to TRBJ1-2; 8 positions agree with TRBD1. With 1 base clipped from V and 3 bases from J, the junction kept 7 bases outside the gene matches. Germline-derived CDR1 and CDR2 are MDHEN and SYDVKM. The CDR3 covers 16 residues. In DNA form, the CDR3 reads TGTGCCAGCAGTTTATTCGGACAGGGAGTGGACTATGGCTACACCTTC. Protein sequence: CASSLFGQGVDYGYTF.

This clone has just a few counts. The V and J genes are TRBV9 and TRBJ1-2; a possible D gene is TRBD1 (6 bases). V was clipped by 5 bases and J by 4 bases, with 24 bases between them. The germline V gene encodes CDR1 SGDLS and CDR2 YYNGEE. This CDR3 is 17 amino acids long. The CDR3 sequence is CASSSTLLGGPSYGYTF. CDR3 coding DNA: TGTGCCAGCAGTTCAACCCTTCTCGGGGGGCCGAGCTATGGCTACACCTTC. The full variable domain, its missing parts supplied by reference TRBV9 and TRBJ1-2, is DSGVTQTPKHLITATGQRVTLRCSPRSGDLSVYWYQQSLDQGLQFLIQYYNGEERAKGNILERFSAQQFPDLHSELNLSSLELGDSALYFCASSSTLLGGPSYGYTFGSGTRLTVV.

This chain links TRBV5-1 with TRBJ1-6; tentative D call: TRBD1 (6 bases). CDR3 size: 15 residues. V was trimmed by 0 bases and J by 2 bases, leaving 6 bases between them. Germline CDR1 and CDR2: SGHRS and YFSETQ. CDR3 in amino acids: CASSLDRAYNSPLHF. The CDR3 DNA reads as TGCGCCAGCAGCTTGGACAGGGCCTATAATTCACCCCTCCACTTT.

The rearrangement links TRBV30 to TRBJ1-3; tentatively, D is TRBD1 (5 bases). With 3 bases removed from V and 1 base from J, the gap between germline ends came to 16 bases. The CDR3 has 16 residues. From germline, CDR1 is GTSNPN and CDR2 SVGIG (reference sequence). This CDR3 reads CAWRGLGVSSGNTIYF. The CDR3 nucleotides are TGTGCCTGGAGGGGACTCGGGGTTTCGTCTGGAAACACCATATATTTT.

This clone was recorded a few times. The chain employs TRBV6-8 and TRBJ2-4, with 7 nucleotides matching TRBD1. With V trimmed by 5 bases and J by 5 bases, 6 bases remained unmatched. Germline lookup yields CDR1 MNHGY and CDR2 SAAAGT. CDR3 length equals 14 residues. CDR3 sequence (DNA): TGTGCCAGCAGTCGGACAGGCGTCCAAAACATTCAGTACTTC. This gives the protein CASSRTGVQNIQYF.

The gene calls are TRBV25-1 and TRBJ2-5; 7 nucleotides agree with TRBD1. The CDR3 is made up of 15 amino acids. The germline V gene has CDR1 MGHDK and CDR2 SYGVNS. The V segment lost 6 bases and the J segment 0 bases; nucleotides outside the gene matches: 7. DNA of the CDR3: TGTGCCAGCAGCTACGACAGGGCCTACCAAGAGACCCAGTACTTC. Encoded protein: CASSYDRAYQETQYF.

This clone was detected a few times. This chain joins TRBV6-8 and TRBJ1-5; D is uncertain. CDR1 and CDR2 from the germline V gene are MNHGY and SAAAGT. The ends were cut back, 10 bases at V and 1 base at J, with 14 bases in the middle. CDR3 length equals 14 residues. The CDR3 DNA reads TGTGCCACACATATGGGGATGAGCAATCAGCCCCAGCATTTT. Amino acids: CATHMGMSNQPQHF.

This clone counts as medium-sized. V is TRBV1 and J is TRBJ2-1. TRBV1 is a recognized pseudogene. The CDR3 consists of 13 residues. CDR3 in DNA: TGCGCCAGCAGCCCCGTCCCGGTTGGAGAGCAGTTCTTC. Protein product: CASSPVPVGEQFF.

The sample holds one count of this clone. The CDR3 loop is CAWSALRTYEQYF. In DNA, the CDR3 is TGTGCCTGGAGTGCGTTACGAACCTACGAGCAGTACTTC. V and J are TRBV30 and TRBJ2-7; no definite D call. The CDR3 spans 13 residues. The germline V gene has CDR1 GTSNPN and CDR2 SVGIG (reference sequence). V was pared by 1 base and J by 2 bases, with 9 bases between. The full variable domain, completed using reference TRBV30 and TRBJ2-7, is SQTIHQWPATLVQPVGSPLSLECTVEGTSNPNLYWYRQAAGRGLQLLFYSVGIGQISSEVPQNLSASRPQDRQFILSSKKLLLSDSGFYLCAWSALRTYEQYFGPGTRLTVT.